This is a list of T cell receptor beta chains from one sample in a study of cytomegalovirus exposure and HLA in healthy donors. Generated by immunoSEQ multiplex PCR, the TCRdb table keeps only in-frame clones and is missing some. The data hold 85,000 to 130,000 clones, with 75% observed a single time. The sample consisted of PBMCs. The receptors were sampled from a male donor in good health and CMV-seropositive. CDR3s include the opening cysteine and the closing phenylalanine or tryptophan. A D gene is named only where the DNA matches it firmly. Clone size is given for some rows only: seen once, a few or many times, or a class if the clone is expanded.

d_call,j_call,clone_size,v_call,cdr3_aa,cdr3_nt
NA,TRBJ2-7,NA,TRBV7-2,CASNPGTQAYEQYF,TGTGCCAGCAACCCCGGGACTCAAGCCTACGAGCAGTACTTC
NA,TRBJ1-4,NA,TRBV30,CAWSIPLGGLTATNEKLFF,TGTGCCTGGAGCATCCCCCTGGGGGGGTTAACTGCAACTAATGAAAAACTGTTTTTT
TRBD2,TRBJ2-3,NA,TRBV6-5,CASSYESGRARDTQYF,TGTGCCAGCAGTTACGAAAGCGGGAGGGCCCGAGATACGCAGTATTTT
NA,TRBJ1-2,NA,TRBV18,CASSRAVKDYGYTF,TGTGCCAGCTCACGGGCCGTTAAGGACTATGGCTACACCTTC
NA,TRBJ2-1,few,TRBV9,CASSHRLGHNEQFF,TGTGCCAGCAGCCATCGTCTAGGCCACAATGAGCAGTTCTTC
NA,TRBJ2-5,NA,TRBV4-3,CASSQRQGETQYF,TGCGCCAGCAGCCAAAGGCAGGGGGAGACCCAGTACTTC
NA,TRBJ1-2,NA,TRBV5-6,CASSLDTGRANYGYTF,TGTGCCAGCAGCTTGGATACAGGACGAGCTAACTATGGCTACACCTTC
NA,TRBJ1-1,NA,TRBV6-5,CASRRIQGQGTEAFF,TGTGCCAGCAGGAGAATTCAGGGGCAGGGGACTGAAGCTTTCTTT
TRBD1,TRBJ1-4,few,TRBV5-6,CASSLTGGSGTNEKLFF,TGTGCCAGCAGCCTGACAGGGGGCTCAGGAACTAATGAAAAACTGTTTTTT
TRBD1,TRBJ1-5,NA,TRBV2,CASSESRQGYQPQHF,TGTGCCAGCAGTGAATCGAGACAGGGTTATCAGCCCCAGCATTTT
NA,TRBJ1-5,NA,TRBV19,CASSSGKRSNQPQHF,TGTGCCAGTAGTTCCGGTAAAAGAAGCAATCAGCCCCAGCATTTT
NA,TRBJ2-7,NA,TRBV4-3,CASSRRDRDYEQYF,TGCGCCAGCAGCCGGAGGGACAGAGACTACGAGCAGTACTTC
TRBD1,TRBJ2-2,few,TRBV14,CASSRGDRGNTGELFF,TGTGCCAGCAGCCGGGGCGACAGGGGGAACACCGGGGAGCTGTTTTTT
TRBD1,TRBJ2-5,NA,TRBV2,CASSPDRGRLETQYF,TGTGCCAGCAGTCCGGACAGGGGCCGCTTAGAGACCCAGTACTTC
TRBD1,TRBJ1-2,NA,TRBV6-5,CASRPPGQGSYGYTF,TGTGCCAGCAGGCCCCCGGGACAGGGGAGTTATGGCTACACCTTC
NA,TRBJ1-2,NA,TRBV28,CASSFGSNYGYTF,TGTGCCAGCAGTTTTGGGAGCAACTATGGCTACACCTTC
NA,TRBJ1-2,NA,TRBV9,CASSLYRDSGYGYTF,TGTGCCAGCAGCCTCTACAGGGATTCGGGCTATGGCTACACCTTC
TRBD1,TRBJ1-5,NA,TRBV19,CASSIPTGGGGNQPQHF,TGTGCCAGTAGTATCCCCACAGGGGGAGGCGGCAATCAGCCCCAGCATTTT
TRBD2,TRBJ2-1,once,TRBV19,CASSMGTSSHNEQFF,TGTGCCAGTAGTATGGGGACTAGCAGCCACAATGAGCAGTTCTTC
TRBD2,TRBJ2-2,NA,TRBV27,CASSFGTSGNLGLFF,TGTGCCAGCAGTTTCGGGACTAGCGGAAATCTGGGGCTGTTTTTT
TRBD1,TRBJ2-7,few,TRBV7-2,CASSQGQGPEQYF,TGTGCCAGCAGCCAAGGACAGGGTCCCGAGCAGTACTTC
NA,TRBJ2-1,NA,TRBV10-3,CAHSERVNSRNEQFF,TGTGCTCACTCGGAGCGGGTAAACAGTAGGAATGAGCAGTTCTTC
NA,TRBJ1-1,NA,TRBV6-5,CASSYSPGNRYTEAFF,TGTGCCAGCAGTTACAGCCCGGGGAACCGGTACACTGAAGCTTTCTTT